The present TCR beta chain was sequenced within a study of beta chain features in type 1 diabetes. Whole-study findings and limits: Among patients, naive, central memory and Treg TCRB repertoires appeared more similar than among healthy donors.

About this clone itself: The antigen remains unidentified.

Purity exceeding 95% was reached by all sorted populations. Sequencing targeted expressed TCRB transcripts, as all isolated RNA had been reverse transcribed. Data came from immunoSEQ multiplex PCR; TCRdb stores just in-frame clones and leaves some out. Here the sample spans roughly 450,000 clones, more than 11% being singletons. Trimming removed 4 bases from V and 8 bases from J, with 13 bases in between. The CDR3 runs 13 residues. Germline values: CDR1 SNHLY, CDR2 FYNNEI. This receptor was taken from a man younger than 40 in good health. The sequenced sample consisted of naive CD4+ T cells from blood. The chain links TRBV2 to TRBJ2-3; the D gene is possibly TRBD1 (7 bases). The DNA of the CDR3 is TGTGCCAGCAGTGCGACCCAGGGGGGTACGCAGTATTTT. Translated: CASSATQGGTQYF.